This T cell receptor beta chain was retrieved from a study of cytomegalovirus exposure and HLA in healthy donors. Study-level information: Early on, a data release was issued that held roughly 80 million unique TCRs from HLA-typed donors.

With 60 Vbeta and 13 Jbeta primers, the PCR was carried out. The protocol was immunoSEQ multiplex PCR, while the TCRdb copy is restricted to in-frame clones and leaves out a portion. The repertoire holds 150,000 to 160,000 clones, with about four fifths as singletons. Trimming took off 10 bases at V and 3 bases at J, with 6 bases between the two ends. Per germline, CDR1 SNHLY and CDR2 FYNNEI. The CDR3 spans 10 residues. This chain uses TRBV2 with TRBJ1-1; D is unresolved. Sequencing used PBMCs. The receptor's source is a man younger than 35 in good health and CMV-seronegative. CDR3 residues: CATGDTEAFF. In nucleotides, the CDR3 is TGTGCCACCGGGGACACTGAAGCTTTCTTT.